Following are 10 T cell receptor beta chains from one sample sequenced in a study of blood T cell repertoires in COVID-19. Profiled with immunoSEQ multiplex PCR; TCRdb holds only in-frame clones, not every one. Among about 210,000 clones listed, over 75% were seen once. The specimen sequenced was peripheral blood. Every receptor here comes from a middle-aged woman with acute or convalescent COVID-19.

The rearrangement joins TRBV18 to TRBJ1-1; 12 nucleotides match TRBD1. The CDR3 is 16 residues long. Germline assignment: CDR1 KGHSH and CDR2 LQKENI. Trimming at V came to 3 bases and at J to 6 bases, leaving 8 bases not matched to a gene. CDR3 protein: CASSPGQGALQAEAFF. CDR3 nucleotides: TGTGCCAGCTCACCGGGACAGGGGGCATTGCAAGCTGAAGCTTTCTTT. Full variable domain (missing parts from reference TRBV18 and TRBJ1-1): NAGVMQNPRHLVRRRGQEARLRCSPMKGHSHVYWYRQLPEEGLKFMVYLQKENIIDESGMPKERFSAEFPKEGPSILRIQQVVRGDSAAYFCASSPGQGALQAEAFFGQGTRLTVV.

The chain links TRBV5-4 to TRBJ1-1, with D maybe TRBD1 (6 bases). Germline V gives CDR1 SGHNT, CDR2 YYREEE (reference sequence). V lost 4 bases and J 1 base, leaving 14 bases between the germline ends. CDR3 length equals 15 residues. The CDR3 reads CASSPRGTRNTEAFF. CDR3 DNA: TGTGCCAGCAGCCCTAGGGGGACTAGGAACACTGAAGCTTTCTTT.

The J gene is TRBJ2-7, the V gene TRBV4-1; D might be TRBD1 (6 bases). The CDR3 runs to 15 residues. Trimming removed 3 bases from V and 3 bases from J, with 15 bases in between. Germline lookup yields CDR1 MGHRA and CDR2 YSYEKL. CDR3 residues: CASSQGAGSYYEQYV. The CDR3, as DNA: TGCGCCAGCAGCCAGGGGGCCGGGTCCTACTACGAGCAGTACGTC.

The rearrangement links TRBV7-9 to TRBJ1-2; TRBD1 might be the D (5 bases). CDR1 SEHNR and CDR2 FQNEAQ come from the germline V gene (reference sequence). The CDR3 totals 14 residues. Trimming stripped 3 bases from V and 3 bases from J, with 11 bases between. The CDR3, as DNA: TGTGCCAGCAGCTTCGGGGGGATCGACTATGGCTACACCTTC. Residues: CASSFGGIDYGYTF.

The gene calls are TRBV10-1 and TRBJ2-3, with 12 bases fitting TRBD1. V lost 3 bases, J lost 2 bases, and 3 bases stayed unmatched. Germline V CDR1 and CDR2: WNHNN, SYGVQD (reference sequence). The CDR3 runs 16 residues. The CDR3 sequence: CASSEGTGGHTDTQYF. In DNA form, the CDR3 reads TGCGCCAGCAGTGAAGGGACAGGGGGCCACACAGATACGCAGTATTTT.

The V call is TRBV10-3, the J call TRBJ1-1, with a tentative D call TRBD1 (5 bases). Between the trimmed V and J ends, which lost 6 bases and 8 bases, there was a span of 10 bases. CDR3 length: 11 residues. Germline V lookup: CDR1 ENHRY, CDR2 SYGVKD. The CDR3 nucleotides read TGTGCCATCAGGCAAGACAGAGAAGCTTTCTTT. This translates into CAIRQDREAFF.

The gene calls are TRBV4-1 and TRBJ2-4; the D is unclear. This CDR3 has 15 residues. The ends were cut back, 1 base at V and 0 bases at J, with 7 bases in the middle. Germline V gene sequence: CDR1 MGHRA, CDR2 YSYEKL. The CDR3 DNA follows: TGCGCCAGCAGCCAAGGACTCTTAGCCAAAAACATTCAGTACTTC. It is translated as CASSQGLLAKNIQYF.

The V call is TRBV5-1, the J call TRBJ2-3, with 9 nucleotides matching TRBD2. The CDR3 loop spans 16 amino acids. CDR1 is SGHRS and CDR2 is YFSETQ in the germline V gene. Unmatched junction bases numbered 10, after V lost 4 bases and J lost 4 bases. This CDR3 is CASSTSAGGQPDTQYF. The CDR3 DNA reads as TGCGCCAGCAGCACCTCGGCGGGGGGGCAGCCAGATACGCAGTATTTT. Filled out from reference TRBV5-1 and TRBJ2-3, the complete variable domain reads KAGVTQTPRYLIKTRGQQVTLSCSPISGHRSVSWYQQTPGQGLQFLFEYFSETQRNKGNFPGRFSGRQFSNSRSEMNVSTLELGDSALYLCASSTSAGGQPDTQYFGPGTRLTVL.

This rearrangement joins TRBV19 to TRBJ1-5, with 12 positions matching TRBD1. V dropped 7 bases and J dropped 7; count of bases not matched to a gene: 2. Germline V CDR1 and CDR2: LNHDA, SQIVND (reference sequence). There are 13 residues in the CDR3. The CDR3 region has the DNA TGTGCCAGTACCGGGACAGGGGGCCAGCCCCAGCATTTT. It translates to CASTGTGGQPQHF.

The rearrangement uses TRBV19 and TRBJ2-1; a weak D match, TRBD2 (6 bases). With 0 bases removed from V and 0 bases from J, the gap between germline ends came to 24 bases. The CDR3 length is 21 residues. The germline V gene encodes CDR1 LNHDA and CDR2 SQIVND (reference sequence). CDR3 sequence reads: CASSIDLAGPALPSSYNEQFF. CDR3 coding DNA: TGTGCCAGTAGTATAGATCTGGCGGGACCCGCCCTACCGAGCTCCTACAATGAGCAGTTCTTC.